The 14 T cell receptor beta chains reported below all come from one sample, sequenced in a study of blood T cell repertoires in COVID-19. The protocol was immunoSEQ multiplex PCR, while the TCRdb copy is restricted to in-frame clones and leaves out a portion. Of 400,000 to 450,000 clones listed, roughly 88% are singletons. Sample: peripheral blood. The source of these receptors is a woman in her thirties with active or convalescent COVID-19.

This clone was found once. The junction departs from germline at one end; a sequencing error may be responsible. The chain has TRBV10-1 and TRBJ1-1; D not resolved. The CDR3 has 13 amino acids. Germline V gives CDR1 WNHNN, CDR2 SYGVQD (reference sequence). In DNA form, the CDR3 reads TGCGCCAGCAGTGAGATCAGGAACACTGGAGCTTTCTTT. It translates to CASSEIRNTGAFF.

This chain joins TRBV14 and TRBJ1-2; tentative D call: TRBD1 (5 bases). The V end lost 0 bases, the J end lost 5 bases, and 7 bases lay between the germline ends. CDR1 and CDR2 from the germline V gene are SGHDN and FVKESK. CDR3 length: 13 residues. CDR3 loop: CASSQEGAYGYTF. DNA of the CDR3: TGTGCCAGCAGCCAAGAAGGGGCTTATGGCTACACCTTC.

This chain connects TRBV13 to TRBJ2-1; 11 positions agree with TRBD2. Germline V lookup: CDR1 PRHDT, CDR2 FYEKMQ (reference sequence). The junction had 5 bases not matched to a gene; V was cut back by 3 bases and J by 4 bases. The CDR3 is 16 residues long. The CDR3 protein is CASSFLGTSGYNEQFF. The DNA for the CDR3 is TGTGCCAGCAGCTTCCTTGGGACTAGCGGATACAATGAGCAGTTCTTC.

The chain has TRBV12-1 and TRBJ1-3; the table gives TRBD1 as D, unverified against the DNA. TRBV12-1 corresponds to a pseudogene. The CDR3 consists of 17 residues. CDR3 protein: CASSSPTSQSSGNTIYF. Written as DNA, the CDR3 is TGTGCCAGCAGCTCACCGACAAGTCAAAGCTCTGGAAACACCATATATTTT.

This chain uses TRBV6-1 with TRBJ2-7; a possible D gene is TRBD1 (8 bases). CDR1 and CDR2 (germline): MNHNS, SASEGT. The length of the CDR3 is 16 residues. The germline V and J ends were trimmed by 3 bases and 2 bases, with 17 bases remaining between them. Here the CDR3 reads CASSDGGTGNPYEQYF. CDR3 DNA sequence: TGTGCCAGCAGTGACGGGGGGACAGGCAATCCCTACGAGCAGTACTTC.

V is TRBV3-1 (or the pseudogene TRBV3-2) and J is TRBJ2-7; D is uncertain. The CDR3 is 12 residues long. Germline CDR1 LGHDT, CDR2 YNNKEL (reference sequence). The ends were cut back, 3 bases at V and 4 bases at J, with 7 bases in the middle. CDR3: CASSQSQYEQYF. The CDR3 DNA is TGTGCCAGCAGCCAGTCACAGTACGAGCAGTACTTC.

The V call is TRBV15, the J call TRBJ1-3, with TRBD1 matching over 9 bases. There are 14 residues in the CDR3. The J segment lost 7 bases and the V segment lost 6 bases, leaving 7 bases of the junction unmatched. The germline CDR1 and CDR2 sequences are LNHNV and YYDKDF (reference sequence). CDR3 sequence reads: CATRAGTGHNTIYF. In nucleotides, the CDR3 is TGTGCCACCAGAGCCGGGACAGGGCACAACACCATATATTTT.

This clone has a handful of counts. The chain recombines TRBV19 with TRBJ1-2; D is uncertain. This CDR3 has 17 residues. V was shortened by 0 bases and J by 0 bases, with 14 bases between the two germline ends. Germline CDR1 and CDR2: LNHDA and SQIVND (reference sequence). As DNA, the CDR3 is TGTGCCAGTAGTATAGAGATCTCCGGGTCTTCTAACTATGGCTACACCTTC. As protein: CASSIEISGSSNYGYTF.

This rearrangement joins TRBV5-1 to TRBJ1-3; D is unresolved. Germline V lookup: CDR1 SGHRS, CDR2 YFSETQ. CDR3 length: 14 amino acids. Deletions cut 0 bases from V and 2 bases from J, with 6 bases between. CDR3 in amino acids: CASSLGYTGNTIYF. The DNA of the CDR3 is TGCGCCAGCAGCTTGGGGTACACTGGAAACACCATATATTTT.

In DNA, the CDR3 is TGTGCCAGCAGCTTGGCTCTCTCCGAGCAGTACTTC. Encoded protein: CASSLALSEQYF. The chain joins TRBV5-6 to TRBJ2-7; D remains ambiguous. CDR3 length: 12 residues. Deletions cut 0 bases from V and 6 bases from J, with 7 bases between. Germline lookup yields CDR1 SGHDT and CDR2 YYEEEE.

This clone was seen once. The chain uses TRBV2 and TRBJ2-7; 12 bases map to TRBD2. In germline, CDR1 is SNHLY, CDR2 FYNNEI. There are 15 residues in the CDR3. V dropped 3 bases and J dropped 7; count of bases not matched to a gene: 7. The DNA for the CDR3 is TGTGCCAGCAGTGATGTCACTAGCGGGAGGAGGGAGCAGTACTTC. This gives the protein CASSDVTSGRREQYF.

The chain uses TRBV6-6 and TRBJ2-3; 7 bases fit TRBD1. The CDR3 consists of 13 residues. Germline trimming cut 10 bases from V and 2 bases from J; bases unmatched to any gene: 6. Per the germline V gene, CDR1 is MNHNY and CDR2 is SVGAGI (reference sequence). The DNA of the CDR3 is TGTGCCATAGGGGACAGATTCACAGATACGCAGTATTTT. Translated: CAIGDRFTDTQYF.

The chain carries TRBV9 and TRBJ1-2; D uncertain. The V end lost 0 bases, the J end lost 2 bases, and 5 bases lay between the germline ends. Germline CDR1 and CDR2: SGDLS and YYNGEE. CDR3 size: 13 residues. CDR3: CASSVEQNYGYTF. The CDR3 coding sequence is TGTGCCAGCAGCGTAGAACAGAACTATGGCTACACCTTC.

This rearrangement joins TRBV5-1 to TRBJ2-3; 7 bases match TRBD2. Looked up from germline, CDR1 is SGHRS and CDR2 is YFSETQ. The CDR3 is 16 residues long. V lost 6 bases and J lost 0; bases outside the gene matches: 10. CDR3 sequence reads: CASKSALAQSTDTQYF. CDR3 coding DNA: TGCGCCAGCAAGTCCGCACTAGCGCAGAGCACAGATACGCAGTATTTT.